The 10 T cell receptor beta chains listed next were all sequenced from one sample in a study of T cells in Graves' hyperthyroidism and ophthalmopathy. It was RNA transcripts that yielded the amplified TCR beta CDR3 regions. The study used the HTBI primer set for a first-round RT-PCR of the TCR CDR3. Each CDR3 protein gets one entry after TCRdb re-called the multiplex PCR reads with MiXCR. This table holds roughly 240,000 distinct CDR3 sequences, around 25% found once. The sequenced material came from blood. These receptors originate from a woman aged 40 to 50 with Graves' ophthalmopathy.

In this sample, this clonotype turned up many times. The chain joins TRBV10-3 to TRBJ1-2; tentative D call: TRBD1 (6 bases). Germline V lookup: CDR1 ENHRY, CDR2 SYGVKD. V lost 7 bases to trimming and J lost 3 bases, with 12 bases between them. The CDR3 spans 13 residues. CDR3 loop: CAITRQADYGYTF. CDR3 in DNA: TGTGCCATCACCAGACAGGCCGACTATGGCTACACCTTC.

The rearrangement uses TRBV24-1 and TRBJ1-5; tentatively, D is TRBD1 (5 bases). Trimming took off 5 bases at V and 0 bases at J, with 10 bases between the two ends. The CDR3 runs to 15 residues. Germline V gene data show CDR1 as KGHDR and CDR2 as SFDVKD. CDR3 sequence: CATSGTSNSNQPQHF. CDR3 DNA sequence: TGTGCCACCAGTGGGACATCTAATAGCAATCAGCCCCAGCATTTT.

The rearrangement links TRBV30 to TRBJ2-2; 7 positions match TRBD1. Germline V lookup: CDR1 GTSNPN, CDR2 SVGIG (reference sequence). V lost 4 bases to trimming and J lost 0 bases; unmatched junction nucleotides: 5. This CDR3 is built from 15 residues. CDR3 loop: CAWKFGTANTGELFF. Here the CDR3 DNA reads TGTGCCTGGAAGTTTGGGACAGCGAACACCGGGGAGCTGTTTTTT.

This clonotype has ten or more counts. The gene calls are TRBV24-1 and TRBJ2-2; D remains ambiguous. V was cut by 4 bases and J by 2 bases, with 13 bases left in between. The germline gives CDR1 KGHDR, CDR2 SFDVKD. This CDR3 comprises 16 residues. The CDR3 DNA reads as TGTGCCACCAGTGACCCTCAGTTACCTAACACCGGGGAGCTGTTTTTT. The encoded protein is CATSDPQLPNTGELFF.

This clonotype was found many times. The chain joins TRBV28 to TRBJ2-7; D gene unclear. The length of the CDR3 is 12 residues. Germline assignment: CDR1 MDHEN and CDR2 SYDVKM. Trimming stripped 8 bases from V and 2 bases from J, with 10 bases between. The CDR3 coding sequence is TGTGCCAGCGCCCCCACAGCCTACGAGCAGTACTTC. Translation: CASAPTAYEQYF.

The chain joins TRBV6-2 or TRBV6-3 to TRBJ1-1; 12 bases align to TRBD1. CDR1 and CDR2 from the germline V gene are MNHEY and SVGEGT. This CDR3 has 15 residues. Trimming cost V 6 bases and J 3 bases; bases outside gene matches: 5. The CDR3 DNA reads TGTGCCAGCAGCGGGACAGGGGGCGCGGACACTGAAGCTTTCTTT. Translated: CASSGTGGADTEAFF.

This clonotype has at least ten counts. The chain combines TRBV28 with TRBJ2-5, with a weak D call TRBD1 (6 bases). The CDR3 is 14 amino acids. Germline CDR1 reads MDHEN; CDR2 reads SYDVKM. V gave up 2 bases and J gave up 2 bases, with 9 bases separating them. This CDR3 is CASSLTGIQETQYF. The CDR3 coding sequence is TGTGCCAGCAGTTTAACAGGGATTCAAGAGACCCAGTACTTC.

This clonotype has more than one count but fewer than ten. At one of its ends the junction is not consistent with the germline gene, which may arise from a read error. This chain connects TRBV7-7 to TRBJ2-5, with TRBD1 identical over 8 bases. The CDR3 consists of 14 residues. CDR1 SSHAT and CDR2 FNYEAQ come from the germline V gene (reference sequence). CDR3: CASSLGRQGETQYF. The CDR3, as DNA: TGTGCTAGCAGCTTAGGAAGACAGGGGGAGACCCAGTACTTC.

This clonotype was counted at least ten times. The chain links TRBV20-1 to TRBJ2-5; no definite D call. This CDR3 has 11 amino acids. V lost 0 bases and J 5 bases, leaving 4 bases between the germline ends. The germline CDR1 and CDR2 sequences are DFQATT and SNEGSKA (reference sequence). CDR3 bases: TGCAGTGCTAGAGATCTTGAGACCCAGTACTTC. Translating it yields CSARDLETQYF.

This clonotype was seen many times. The chain couples TRBV6-2 or TRBV6-3 to TRBJ2-6, with 7 nucleotides matching TRBD1. After removal of 9 bases from V and 0 bases from J, the junction contained 14 bases not matched to a gene. Looked up from germline, CDR1 is MNHEY and CDR2 is SVGEGT. This CDR3 contains 18 residues. This chain's CDR3 is CARAAGGVFTSGANVLTF. The CDR3 DNA reads as TGTGCCAGGGCGGCAGGGGGAGTTTTTACCTCTGGGGCCAACGTCCTGACTTTC.